Listed below are T cell receptor beta chains from one sample, sequenced in a study of blood T cell repertoires in COVID-19. This table comes from immunoSEQ multiplex PCR, and its TCRdb copy is limited to in-frame clones, with some not included. In the table there are 250,000 or so clones, more than 75% of which are singletons. Sample: peripheral blood. The receptor set was obtained from a man aged 80 or over with acute or convalescent COVID-19. Both conserved end residues are part of each CDR3. The D gene is left open where the match is weak. Rows give clone size only sometimes, using once, few, many, or a class for an expanded clone.

J gene	V gene	D gene	clone size	CDR3 DNA	CDR3 protein
TRBJ1-6	TRBV25-1	TRBD1	-	TGTGCCAGCAATGAAAGGGGGCTTAATTCACCCCTCCACTTT	CASNERGLNSPLHF
TRBJ1-5	TRBV5-1	-	once	TGCGCCAGCAGCCGCGGGGAGTTGGGAGGCAATCAGCCCCAGCATTTT	CASSRGELGGNQPQHF
TRBJ1-3	TRBV18	-	-	TGTGCCAGCACAGACCGGACACTCGATGACACCATATATTTT	CASTDRTLDDTIYF
TRBJ1-3	TRBV10-3	TRBD1	once	TGTGCCACCGGACAGGGGACGGCTGGAAACACCATATATTTT	CATGQGTAGNTIYF
TRBJ2-4	TRBV20-1	TRBD2	-	TGCAGTGCTAGTCCCCGGACTAGCGGGAACATTCAGTACTTC	CSASPRTSGNIQYF
TRBJ1-1	TRBV5-1	-	-	TGCGCCAGCAGCTTTACACCGAACACTGAAGCTTTCTTT	CASSFTPNTEAFF
TRBJ2-5	TRBV5-4	TRBD2	once	TGTGCCAGCAGCTTGCCGGGGGGGGTTTCAGAGACCCAGTACTTC	CASSLPGGVSETQYF
TRBJ1-5	TRBV5-6	-	-	TGTGCCAGCAGCCCCGGGGGTCTTAGCAATCAGCCCCAGCATTTT	CASSPGGLSNQPQHF
TRBJ1-1	TRBV7-6	-	-	TGTGCCAGCAGCTTAGTGTGGTCACAGAAGGACACTGAAGCTTTCTTT	CASSLVWSQKDTEAFF
TRBJ2-1	TRBV7-6	-	-	TGTGCCAGCAGCGTCGGGAGAACCTACAATGAGCAGTTCTTC	CASSVGRTYNEQFF
TRBJ1-6	TRBV6-5	-	-	TGTGCCAGCAGTTTCCGACCTTGGGGGACTGATTCACCCCTCCACTTT	CASSFRPWGTDSPLHF
TRBJ2-7	TRBV12-3/TRBV12-4	-	-	TGTGCCAGCAGTTTTAGTCGCCTTTACGAGCAGTACTTC	CASSFSRLYEQYF
TRBJ1-3	TRBV28	-	-	TGTGCCAGCAGCAAGGCCGGGTCCACCATATATTTT	CASSKAGSTIYF
TRBJ1-2	TRBV5-3	TRBD1	few	TGTGCCAGAAGCGGGACAGGGCAGTTGATCCACTATGGCTACACCTTC	CARSGTGQLIHYGYTF
TRBJ2-3	TRBV11-1	-	-	TGTGCCAGCAGCCCAAACAGGGTCACAGATACGCAGTATTTT	CASSPNRVTDTQYF
TRBJ2-6	TRBV2	-	-	TGTGCCAGCAGTGAGGGCCTCTCTGGGGCCAACGTCCTGACTTTC	CASSEGLSGANVLTF
TRBJ2-7	TRBV7-8	-	-	TGTGCCAGCAGCGCCCCCGGCGGCGACCGAGACTACGAGCAGTACTTC	CASSAPGGDRDYEQYF
TRBJ1-5	TRBV5-6	-	few	TGTGCCAGCAGCCCGGCGGGGGGCGCGGGTCAGCCCCAGCATTTT	CASSPAGGAGQPQHF
TRBJ1-2	TRBV3-1/TRBV3-2	TRBD1	-	TGTGCCAGCAGCCCGCGGACAGGGTCCAGCTATGGCTACACCTTC	CASSPRTGSSYGYTF
TRBJ2-1	TRBV18	TRBD2	-	TGTGCCAGCTCGCCTCCGGGACTACCTCGGGGCAATGAGCAGTTCTTC	CASSPPGLPRGNEQFF
TRBJ1-5	TRBV28	-	-	TGTGCCAGCGGAGGGATACTCCGCAATCAGCCCCAGCATTTT	CASGGILRNQPQHF
TRBJ1-4	TRBV2	-	-	TGTGCCAGCAGTGATTTGGGCAGCGAAAAACTGTTTTTT	CASSDLGSEKLFF
TRBJ2-5	TRBV6-5	TRBD2	-	TGTGCCAGCTATCGGGGGGGCGACGAGACCCAGTACTTC	CASYRGGDETQYF
TRBJ2-7	TRBV3-1/TRBV3-2	TRBD2	-	TGTGCCAGCAGCCGCCGACTAGCGGGAGGGCGCGAGCAGTACTTC	CASSRRLAGGREQYF
TRBJ2-7	TRBV6-4	TRBD2	-	TGTGCCAGCAGCACCCGGACTAGCGGGAGGTTCTGGTACGAGCAGTACTTC	CASSTRTSGRFWYEQYF
TRBJ1-2	TRBV4-2	TRBD1	once	TGTGCCAGCAGCTCCGGGACAGGGGCCTTAATCTCCTATGGCTACACCTTC	CASSSGTGALISYGYTF
TRBJ2-2	TRBV3-1/TRBV3-2	TRBD2	-	TGTGCCAGCAGCCGGCTACTAGCGGGAAGGATTAACACCGGGGAGCTGTTTTTT	CASSRLLAGRINTGELFF
TRBJ2-3	TRBV6-5	TRBD1	-	TGTGCCAGCAAGATCTACACAGGGGGCAAGTATTTT	CASKIYTGGKYF
TRBJ1-6	TRBV3-1/TRBV3-2	-	once	TGTGCCAGCAGCCAAGAACAGCCTAATTCACCCCTCCACTTT	CASSQEQPNSPLHF